This section outlines one T cell receptor beta chain sequence together with its context. This receptor's antigen is unknown. Per-base quality was not reported, and no clone a single base away is much larger than it. Sequencing was performed on an Illumina NovaSeq 6000. TCRalpha and TCRbeta cDNA libraries were constructed by 5'RACE with constant-segment primers, with sample barcodes and unique molecular identifiers being introduced. RNA was extracted from every sample with Trizol reagent. The libraries were amplified in two PCR steps, and the second step added a second sample barcode and Illumina TruSeq adapters. Sequencing of the libraries was done on an Illumina NovaSeq, producing 2 x 150 bp paired-end reads. The original methods were these. Demultiplexing of reads and collapsing into UMI-guided consensus sequences were performed with migec v1.2.7. Using mixcr v2.1.11, the UMI consensuses were aligned to TRA and TRB V and J templates and assembled into clonotypes. A clonotype was counted as expanded or contracted only when both edgeR and NoisET called the clonotype significant, with the noise models trained on biological replicates. For edgeR calls, a false discovery rate-adjusted p below 0.01 and a log2 fold-change threshold of 1 were applied. As an exploratory analysis of dynamics, PCA with hierarchical clustering was applied to max-normalized trajectories of the 1000 most abundant clonotypes. Separately sequenced CD4+ and CD8+ repertoires were used to assign the CD4 or CD8 phenotype of responding clones. TCRdb ran its own pipeline on the public reads, namely fastp trimming at Q25 and MiXCR clone calling, and kept in-frame beta chains. Entries that share a CDR3 protein sequence are merged under the most common genes and DNA. The V and J calls follow TCRdb's processing rather than the paper's. This sample comprises more than 250,000 distinct CDR3 sequences, roughly 17% of them detected only once. More than 20% of the sample is held by the ten biggest clonotypes.

This record comes from a study of T-cell memory formation after mild COVID-19 (dated by TCRdb to about 2021). Broadly, across the study: TCR sequence clusters from the two donors were found to be largely donor specific. Longitudinal TCRalpha and TCRbeta repertoire sequencing tracked T-cell clones expanding and contracting after mild COVID-19 in two donors. The cohort comprised two young, previously healthy adult volunteers, one female and one male.

Ficoll-Paque density gradient centrifugation was the method used to isolate PBMCs. Deletion took 0 bases off V and 4 bases off J, with a span of 13 bases between the germline ends. CDR1 DFQATT and CDR2 SNEGSKA were looked up in the germline V gene (reference sequence). From the cysteine up to the phenylalanine, the CDR3 has a length of 16 residues. CDR3 DNA only is kept here, 48 bases in frame from base 1. Broader findings and caveats from the paper: SARS-CoV-2 specificity was not confirmed for the second-wave clones peaking on day 37. The detection of some responding clones in pre-infection memory suggests that pre-existing cross-reactive memory T cells joined the SARS-CoV-2 response. Contracting CD4+ clones appeared mostly in the CM and EM memory subsets, whereas CD8+ clones were enriched in EMRA. Only a couple of mild cases were covered in the study, and larger cohorts including severe cases with pre-infection samples were considered necessary. From day 15 to 85, contracting clones showed balanced CD4/CD8 phenotypes, whereas a second wave of clones that expanded from day 15 to 37 leaned towards CD4+.

The material sequenced was PBMCs or a T cell subset sorted from them (not recorded which). This clonotype was sampled from a man aged 18-30 years who had mild COVID-19 (a few samples of this study predate the infection). The sample titles of this study are shuffled in the database, so cell type and time point are left out; the donor was told from shared clones. The V and J genes are TRBV20-1 and TRBJ2-6; the D gene cannot be named for sure. The DNA is as follows: TGCAGTGCTAGAGATCGAAGGGTTCCCGGGGCCAACGTCCTGACTTTC. It specifies CSARDRRVPGANVLTF.